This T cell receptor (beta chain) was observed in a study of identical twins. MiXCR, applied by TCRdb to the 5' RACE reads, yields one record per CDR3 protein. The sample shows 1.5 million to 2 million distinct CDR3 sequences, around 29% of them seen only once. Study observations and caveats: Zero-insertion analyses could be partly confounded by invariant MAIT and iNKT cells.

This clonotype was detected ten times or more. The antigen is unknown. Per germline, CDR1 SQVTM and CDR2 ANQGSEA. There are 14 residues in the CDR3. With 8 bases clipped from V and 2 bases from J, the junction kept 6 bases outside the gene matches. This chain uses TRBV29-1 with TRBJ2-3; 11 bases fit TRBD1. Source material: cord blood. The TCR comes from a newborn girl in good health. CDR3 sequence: CSFGQGAFTDTQYF. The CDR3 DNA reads TGCAGCTTTGGACAGGGGGCGTTCACAGATACGCAGTATTTT.